The present T cell receptor (beta chain) was sequenced within a study of T cells in Graves' hyperthyroidism and ophthalmopathy. Study-level points and caveats: Most clonotypes expanded in thyroid above 0.001 were likewise present in blood. For ophthalmopathy, model prediction preceded onset by a median 6.5 months.

From RNA transcripts, TCR beta CDR3 regions were amplified. Carried out on the TCR CDR3, a first-round RT-PCR used the HTBI primer set. TCRdb re-called the multiplex PCR reads with MiXCR, one entry per CDR3 protein. The table lists about 760,000 distinct CDR3 sequences, 35% of them singletons, with around 30% in the top ten. The germline CDR1 and CDR2 sequences are DFQATT and SNEGSKA (reference sequence). The CDR3 has 14 residues. On this clonotype: The target antigen is unknown.

Recently diagnosed hyperthyroidism of less than 2 months' duration affected patients aged 18 to 65. The chain has TRBV20-1 and TRBJ2-7, with D tentatively TRBD2 (5 bases). The end of the DNA aligns better with TRBJ2-4, so the J call may be wrong. The source is a woman in her thirties or forties with Graves' hyperthyroidism. Input material: blood. The CDR3 spells CSAGSEGGGDIQYF. The CDR3 DNA follows: TGCAGTGCTGGTTCCGAGGGCGGCGGCGACATTCAGTACTTC.